Only a few counts were recorded for the clone carrying this TCR beta chain. Its specificity is unknown. The sample belongs to a study of blood T cells in healthy people across ages. General study results and limits: The CMV status of each donor remained undetermined, and this could have confounded shifts in expanded clonotypes.

PCR was performed a second time for roughly 6 to 12 cycles using a sample-barcoded 5' primer and a J-beta primer mix. From the 5' RACE reads, TCRdb called clonotypes with MiXCR, one entry per CDR3 protein. Here the sample spans around 650,000 distinct CDR3 sequences, over 40% being singletons. Germline loops: CDR1 DFQATT, CDR2 SNEGSKA (reference sequence). The CDR3 is 15 residues long. After removal of 5 bases from V and 8 bases from J, the junction contained 15 bases not matched to a gene. The specimen sequenced was blood. The source is a man older than 75 in good health. The rearrangement links TRBV20-1 to TRBJ1-2; 9 nucleotides line up with TRBD1. Here the CDR3 reads CSARPGTGTGRGYTF. The CDR3, as DNA: TGCAGTGCTCGTCCCGGGACAGGGACGGGGAGAGGCTACACCTTC.